The 10 T cell receptor beta chains given below trace back to one sample, sequenced in a study of OX40 agonist ivuxolimab in advanced cancers. Sequencing was performed with immunoSEQ multiplex PCR; in TCRdb, only in-frame clones are kept and a portion is missing. This sample has approximately 56,000 clones, with around four fifths found just once. The specimen comprised CD4+ or CD8+ T cells sorted from blood, sampled in a trial of the OX40 agonist ivuxolimab. These receptor sequences come from an adult with an advanced solid tumor such as melanoma, head and neck, liver or kidney cancer.

J is TRBJ2-1 and V is TRBV25-1, with TRBD1 identical over 10 bases. The CDR3 length is 18 residues. V gave up 4 bases and J gave up 2 bases; unmatched junction bases: 11. Germline-derived CDR1 and CDR2 are MGHDK and SYGVNS. The CDR3 bases are TGTGCCAGCAGTGCCTATTCCCCCGGGACAGGGGCCTACAATGAGCAGTTCTTC. It encodes CASSAYSPGTGAYNEQFF.

The chain has TRBV9 and TRBJ2-7, with D possibly being TRBD1 or TRBD2 (7 bases each). The CDR3 spans 15 residues. Germline V CDR1 and CDR2: SGDLS, YYNGEE. The V end was cut by 4 bases, the J end by 6 bases, with 20 bases between. CDR3 sequence (DNA): TGTGCCAGCAGCCCCAACAGGGAGGGGGCTGGCGAGCAGTACTTC. Translating it yields CASSPNREGAGEQYF.

This chain links TRBV19 with TRBJ2-5; D ambiguous. With 2 bases removed from V and 2 bases from J, the gap between germline ends came to 6 bases. CDR1 and CDR2 from the germline V gene are LNHDA and SQIVND (reference sequence). The CDR3 spans 13 residues. The CDR3 nucleotides are TGTGCCAGTAGTATACACAGTCAAGAGACCCAGTACTTC. Its protein product is CASSIHSQETQYF.

This clone was seen a handful of times. The chain is built from TRBV28 and TRBJ2-3, with TRBD2 identical over 11 bases. The CDR3 consists of 16 residues. Trimming cost V 6 bases and J 4 bases; bases outside gene matches: 9. Germline-derived CDR1 and CDR2 are MDHEN and SYDVKM. CDR3 in DNA: TGTGCCAGCAGCCTTCTTACTAGCGGGGGCGCAGATACGCAGTATTTT. Residues: CASSLLTSGGADTQYF.

The V and J genes are TRBV6-1 and TRBJ1-2; TRBD1 matches at 7 bases. The CDR3 loop spans 17 amino acids. V gave up 4 bases and J gave up 0 bases; unmatched junction bases: 11. Germline CDR1 is MNHNS and CDR2 is SASEGT. Here the CDR3 DNA reads TGTGCCAGCAGTGCTGAGACAGGGTACCAATCTAACTATGGCTACACCTTC. This encodes CASSAETGYQSNYGYTF.

The genes are TRBV6-1 and TRBJ1-1; 8 bases line up with TRBD1. The CDR3 length is 13 residues. The V segment lost 6 bases and the J segment 4 bases; nucleotides outside the gene matches: 4. Germline CDR1 is MNHNS and CDR2 is SASEGT. CDR3 bases: TGTGCCAGCAGGGACAGGGCGGCCACTGAAGCTTTCTTT. Protein sequence: CASRDRAATEAFF.

The chain employs TRBV29-1 and TRBJ2-1, with 9 bases that match TRBD1. Germline CDR1 is SQVTM and CDR2 is ANQGSEA. CDR3 length: 14 residues. Trimming took 4 bases from V and 3 from J; bases not matched to a gene: 4. The CDR3 DNA sequence: TGCAGCGTTGTGGGGACAGGGCACTACAATGAGCAGTTCTTC. This encodes CSVVGTGHYNEQFF.

The chain couples TRBV5-5 to TRBJ1-5; unclear D gene. Per germline, CDR1 SGHKS and CDR2 YYEKEE (reference sequence). Trimming left V 4 bases short and J 5 bases short, with 10 bases between. The CDR3 has 13 residues. The CDR3 here is CASSLGDHQPQHF. The CDR3, as DNA: TGTGCCAGCAGCCTCGGGGATCATCAGCCCCAGCATTTT.

The chain couples TRBV6-5 to TRBJ2-3; 7 nucleotides align to TRBD1. The V and J ends lost 2 bases and 2 bases, in that order; junction bases with no gene match: 7. The CDR3 is made up of 16 amino acids. Germline CDR1 and CDR2: MNHEY and SVGAGI. The CDR3 loop reads CASSYQRGLNTDTQYF. CDR3 nucleotide sequence: TGTGCCAGCAGTTACCAGAGGGGGCTTAACACAGATACGCAGTATTTT.

The DNA for the CDR3 is TGTGCCAGTAGTCCGACAGGGGGCGGCTACGAGCAGTACTTC. This gives the protein CASSPTGGGYEQYF. The gene calls are TRBV19 and TRBJ2-7; 10 bases map to TRBD1. The CDR3 runs to 14 residues. The germline V gene has CDR1 LNHDA and CDR2 SQIVND (reference sequence). After removal of 5 bases from V and 3 bases from J, the junction contained 4 bases not matched to a gene.